These 5 T cell receptor beta chains share one sample of origin, sequenced in a study of blood T cells in healthy people across ages. Primers used in a second PCR of about 7 to 12 cycles were a sample-barcoded 5' primer and a J-beta primer mix. TCRdb itself ran the 5' RACE reads through MiXCR, one entry per CDR3 protein. The data hold 1.5 million to 2 million distinct CDR3 sequences, with around 35% observed a single time. The sequenced material came from blood. The receptors shown here come from a woman between 25 and 40 years old in good health.

A few counts support this clonotype. The chain carries TRBV5-1 and TRBJ2-5; a possible D gene is TRBD2 (6 bases). V lost 3 bases to trimming and J lost 5 bases, with 14 bases between them. Germline loops: CDR1 SGHRS, CDR2 YFSETQ. The CDR3 is made up of 14 amino acids. The CDR3 DNA reads as TGCGCCAGCAGCTCCCCTAGCGAATCCGAGACCCAGTACTTC. This gives the protein CASSSPSESETQYF.

The rearrangement links TRBV5-1 to TRBJ2-7, with TRBD2 as a possible D gene (5 bases). Germline lookup yields CDR1 SGHRS and CDR2 YFSETQ. CDR3 size: 15 residues. Trimming shortened V by 1 base and J by 2 bases, and 13 bases separated the two germline ends. CDR3 nucleotide sequence: TGCGCCAGCAGCTTGACCCCTTTCGGGACCTACGAGCAGTACTTC. Translating it yields CASSLTPFGTYEQYF.

Only a few counts were recorded for this clonotype. This chain connects TRBV20-1 to TRBJ2-7; no firm D call. Germline lookup yields CDR1 DFQATT and CDR2 SNEGSKA (reference sequence). The CDR3 totals 11 residues. Trimming stripped 3 bases from V and 5 bases from J, with 8 bases between. CDR3 sequence: CSARIIHEQYF. CDR3 nucleotide sequence: TGCAGTGCTAGGATCATCCACGAGCAGTACTTC.

This clonotype was picked up many times. The rearrangement uses TRBV7-2 and TRBJ2-7; 7 nucleotides align to TRBD2. With V trimmed by 1 base and J by 2 bases, 5 bases remained unmatched. Germline V gene data show CDR1 as SGHTA and CDR2 as FQGNSA. This CDR3 has 15 amino acids. The CDR3 bases are TGTGCCAGCAGCTTAGAGAGCGGGATAGCCTACGAGCAGTACTTC. This encodes CASSLESGIAYEQYF.

In regard to this clonotype: Mismatch with germline at one junction end may stem from a read error. The rearrangement links TRBV4-2 to TRBJ2-7; D gene ambiguous. This CDR3 comprises 13 residues. Germline V CDR1 and CDR2: LGHNA, YNFKEQ. For the CDR3, the DNA is TGTGCCGGCAGCCAAAACACCCCCTACGAGCAGTACTTC. Translation: CAGSQNTPYEQYF.